This T cell receptor beta chain was identified during a study of blood T cells in healthy people across ages. Study-wide findings and caveats: Those diversity estimates obtained from one million T cells were thought to be underestimates.

Of note for this clonotype: Its antigen remains unidentified.

Together with a sample-barcoded 5' primer, a J-beta primer mix was included in a second PCR lasting roughly 6 to 12 cycles. A 12-random-nucleotide template-switch adaptor tagged each cDNA molecule. MiXCR was run by TCRdb on the 5' RACE reads, yielding one entry per CDR3 protein. The sample consists of over a million distinct CDR3 sequences, 35% to 55% of them appearing once. Per the germline V gene, CDR1 is DFQATT and CDR2 is SNEGSKA (reference sequence). The CDR3 spans 11 residues. Sequenced: blood. The receptor's source is a woman aged 55 to 70 in good health. The J gene is TRBJ2-4, the V gene TRBV20-1, with D hard to call. The CDR3 sequence is CSLWAKNIQYF. The DNA for the CDR3 is TGCAGCCTTTGGGCCAAAAACATTCAGTACTTC.